One and the same sample provided the 5 T cell receptor beta chains below, sequenced in a study of blood T cell repertoires in COVID-19. TCRdb's table, derived via immunoSEQ multiplex PCR, lists solely in-frame clones and lacks some. The table lists more than 200,000 clones, more than 80% of them singletons. The specimen sequenced was peripheral blood. These TCRs come from a young man with COVID-19, enrolled during active disease.

This chain uses TRBV28 with TRBJ2-7; D possibly corresponds to TRBD1 (6 bases). CDR1 MDHEN and CDR2 SYDVKM come from the germline V gene. This CDR3 is 16 amino acids long. V lost 5 bases and J lost 0, with 17 bases in between. The CDR3 bases are TGTGCCAGCAGTCCCCCCACACAGGGTTACTCCTACGAGCAGTACTTC. It codes for CASSPPTQGYSYEQYF.

The rearrangement joins TRBV6-2 or TRBV6-3 to TRBJ1-2; D may be TRBD1 (5 bases). Germline-derived CDR1 and CDR2 are MNHEY and SVGEGT. There are 15 residues in the CDR3. Trimming stripped 6 bases from V and 3 bases from J, with 17 bases between. CDR3 DNA sequence: TGTGCCAGCAGCATCTCATCACAGGTCCACTATGGCTACACCTTC. It codes for CASSISSQVHYGYTF.

This sequence joins TRBV19 and TRBJ2-1; 7 bases are a match to TRBD1. After removal of 5 bases from V and 4 bases from J, the junction contained 5 bases not matched to a gene. CDR3 length equals 14 residues. The germline gives CDR1 LNHDA, CDR2 SQIVND (reference sequence). For the CDR3, the DNA is TGTGCCAGTAGTCCGGGACAGCTATACAATGAGCAGTTCTTC. It codes for CASSPGQLYNEQFF.

The V and J genes are TRBV4-3 and TRBJ1-3, with D perhaps matching TRBD1 (5 bases). The CDR3 spans 16 residues. Germline V gene data show CDR1 as LGHNA and CDR2 as YSLEER. The germline V and J ends were trimmed by 0 bases and 0 bases, with 9 bases remaining between them. The CDR3 loop is CASSQEGAISGNTIYF. The CDR3 DNA sequence: TGCGCCAGCAGCCAAGAAGGGGCCATCTCTGGAAACACCATATATTTT.

The V and J genes are TRBV2 and TRBJ1-6; 11 bases are shared with TRBD1. V trimming: 3 bases; J trimming: 8 bases; junction bases outside the gene matches: 3. The CDR3 covers 15 residues. Germline V lookup: CDR1 SNHLY, CDR2 FYNNEI. CDR3 sequence: CASSEDRGHDSPLHF. CDR3 coding DNA: TGTGCCAGCAGTGAGGACAGGGGGCATGATTCACCCCTCCACTTT.